This passage covers 8 T cell receptor beta chains from one sample sequenced in a study of blood T cell repertoires in COVID-19. Clones were read by immunoSEQ multiplex PCR, and TCRdb kept only the in-frame ones, dropping some. The sample records around 78,000 clones, 77% being singletons. The specimen was peripheral blood. All receptors come from a human donor in a cohort sampled during active COVID-19.

The chain couples TRBV5-1 to TRBJ2-1; 10 bases match TRBD2. The CDR3 is 14 residues long. Trimming cost V 1 base and J 9 bases; bases outside gene matches: 4. Germline values: CDR1 SGHRS, CDR2 YFSETQ. CDR3 sequence: CASSLTSGAGEQFF. CDR3 coding DNA: TGCGCCAGCAGCTTGACTAGCGGGGCCGGTGAGCAGTTCTTC.

V and J are TRBV5-8 and TRBJ2-7; 10 positions match TRBD1. Germline V lookup: CDR1 SGHTS, CDR2 YDEGEE. The V segment lost 9 bases and the J segment 7 bases; nucleotides outside the gene matches: 16. The CDR3 length is 15 residues. The CDR3 loop is CAINQGQGWFEEQYF. The DNA of the CDR3 is TGTGCCATCAACCAGGGACAGGGGTGGTTTGAAGAGCAGTACTTC.

The CDR3 reads CASSPRGTGRQPQHF. CDR3 DNA sequence: TGTGCCAGCAGCCCGAGGGGGACAGGGAGGCAGCCCCAGCATTTT. The chain is built from TRBV5-8 and TRBJ1-5; 9 nucleotides agree with TRBD1. With 4 bases clipped from V and 7 bases from J, the junction kept 9 bases outside the gene matches. The germline gives CDR1 SGHTS, CDR2 YDEGEE. This CDR3 region has 15 residues.

This clone turned up a few times. V is TRBV2 and J is TRBJ1-2; the D gene is possibly TRBD1 (5 bases). CDR3 length: 14 residues. Per the germline V gene, CDR1 is SNHLY and CDR2 is FYNNEI. The V end was cut by 7 bases, the J end by 0 bases, with 12 bases between. The CDR3 coding sequence is TGTGCCAGCAAGCAGGGATTGGCTAACTATGGCTACACCTTC. It specifies CASKQGLANYGYTF.

DNA of the CDR3: TGTGCCAGCTCACTCACACAGGGCTGGACTGAAGCTTTCTTT. Translated: CASSLTQGWTEAFF. J is TRBJ1-1 and V is TRBV18, with D tentatively TRBD1 (6 bases). V was shortened by 4 bases and J by 5 bases, with 14 bases between the two germline ends. CDR1 is KGHSH and CDR2 is LQKENI in the germline V gene. The CDR3 loop spans 14 amino acids.

The chain recombines TRBV5-8 with TRBJ2-2; maybe TRBD1 (6 bases). V lost 3 bases, J lost 6 bases, and 15 bases lay in between. Germline lookup yields CDR1 SGHTS and CDR2 YDEGEE. The CDR3 runs 15 residues. This CDR3 reads CASSYRTGPAGELFF. The CDR3 DNA is TGTGCCAGCAGCTATCGCACAGGGCCCGCCGGGGAGCTGTTTTTT.

J is TRBJ1-4 and V is TRBV11-2; TRBD1 agrees at 7 bases. V was clipped by 5 bases and J by 7 bases; unmatched bases: 10. This CDR3 spans 15 amino acids. The germline V gene encodes CDR1 SGHAT and CDR2 FQNNGV. CDR3 nucleotides: TGTGCCAGCAGCCCCGGAACAGGGGTGGTTGAAAAACTGTTTTTT. Its protein product is CASSPGTGVVEKLFF.

This clone showed up just a few times. The rearrangement uses TRBV27 and TRBJ1-1; tentative D call: TRBD1 (5 bases). CDR1 and CDR2 from the germline V gene are MNHEY and SMNVEV (reference sequence). CDR3 length: 13 residues. The V gene lost 5 bases and the J gene lost 4 bases, with 11 bases spanning the gap. This CDR3 is CASSPGYGTEAFF. For the CDR3, the DNA is TGTGCCAGCAGTCCAGGGTACGGCACTGAAGCTTTCTTT.